Below are 3 T cell receptor beta chains sequenced from a single sample in a study of tumor-infiltrating lymphocytes in oesophageal squamous cell carcinoma. One entry per CDR3 protein results from TCRdb running MiXCR on the PCR reads. The sample includes 8,500 to 11,000 distinct CDR3 sequences, 60% to 70% of them seen just once. Source material: esophageal tumor tissue. These receptors all stem from a female donor with esophageal squamous cell carcinoma.

This chain links TRBV11-2 with TRBJ2-3, with TRBD2 identical over 14 bases. This CDR3 is 18 amino acids long. Germline V CDR1 and CDR2: SGHAT, FQNNGV. Trimming removed 6 bases from V and 6 bases from J; junction bases left unmatched: 14. The DNA of the CDR3 is TGTGCCAGCAGGCCGTCCGGACTAGCGGGAGGCCTTCACGATACGCAGTATTTT. As protein: CASRPSGLAGGLHDTQYF.

This rearrangement joins TRBV7-9 to TRBJ2-2; D is possibly TRBD2 (5 bases). Germline V gene sequence: CDR1 SEHNR, CDR2 FQNEAQ (reference sequence). Trimming pared 3 bases from V and 0 bases from J, leaving 14 bases between. The CDR3 runs 17 residues. The CDR3 spells CASSFLLSSPNTGELFF. CDR3 in DNA: TGTGCCAGCAGCTTCTTGCTTTCTAGCCCGAACACCGGGGAGCTGTTTTTT.

The chain is built from TRBV6-1 and TRBJ2-1; 11 bases map to TRBD2. V was clipped by 6 bases and J by 6 bases; unmatched bases: 13. CDR1 and CDR2 (germline): MNHNS, SASEGT. The CDR3 contains 17 residues. CDR3 nucleotide sequence: TGTGCCAGCAGGTCGGGAGTAGCGGGGGGGCAGGTCAATGAGCAGTTCTTC. It codes for CASRSGVAGGQVNEQFF.